The sequence of this T cell receptor beta chain was determined in a study of T-cell memory formation after mild COVID-19. Study summary: There were largely donor-specific TCR clusters. General study results and limits: Largely, contracting CD4+ clones fell within CM and EM, and contracting CD8+ clones within EMRA. Certain responding clones were present in pre-infection memory, suggesting participation of cross-reactive memory.

This clonotype has just a few counts. Antigen specificity is unknown. The CDR3 is 14 residues long. V lost 3 bases and J lost 7; bases outside the gene matches: 4. Constant-segment-primed 5'RACE gave TCR alpha and TCR beta cDNA libraries with sample barcodes and UMIs. TCRdb fed the 5' RACE reads into MiXCR, producing one record per CDR3 protein. The sample holds about 390,000 distinct CDR3 sequences; 16% are singletons and the top ten take 20% to 25%. J is TRBJ2-5 and V is TRBV12-3 or TRBV12-4; 11 bases are a match to TRBD2. The receptor was derived from a man aged 18 to 29 who had mild COVID-19 (a few samples of this study predate the infection). Cell type and time point are not known. The sequencing sample was made of PBMCs or a T cell subset sorted from them (not recorded which). The CDR3 region has the DNA TGTGCCAGCAGTTTTTCTAGCGGGGGGAGGACCCAGTACTTC. Translated, it gives CASSFSSGGRTQYF.